This is a list of T cell receptor beta chains from one sample in a study of shared clonotypes between healthy human individuals. Profiled with immunoSEQ multiplex PCR; TCRdb holds only in-frame clones, not every one. The sample includes some 2 million clones, roughly 96% of them seen just once. Specimen: naive CD4+ T cells sorted from blood. These receptors were obtained from a man between 18 and 35 years old in good health. CDR3s include the opening cysteine and the closing phenylalanine or tryptophan. Each record gives: J gene, D gene, V gene, clone size, CDR3 DNA, CDR3 protein. D genes are given only for firm matches. Rows may omit the clone size; those that give it use once, few, many or a size class.

J: TRBJ1-3; D: TRBD1; V: TRBV6-5; size: .; DNA: TGTGCCAGCACCCGGGGACAGGGGTCAAACACCATATATTTT; CDR3: CASTRGQGSNTIYF
J: TRBJ2-5; D: .; V: TRBV28; size: many; DNA: TGTGCCAGCAGTTTGATGCAGCCGGAGACCCAGTACTTC; CDR3: CASSLMQPETQYF
J: TRBJ1-3; D: .; V: TRBV19; size: .; DNA: TGTGCCAGCGTTCGAAACCCTAACTCTGGAAACACCATATATTTT; CDR3: CASVRNPNSGNTIYF
J: TRBJ1-2; D: TRBD1; V: TRBV10-3; size: .; DNA: TGTGCCAGCACCATTGGGACAGAACGTTCTAACTATGGCTACACCTTC; CDR3: CASTIGTERSNYGYTF
J: TRBJ2-1; D: TRBD2; V: TRBV29-1; size: .; DNA: TGCAGCGTGCGGGAGGGAGGGCCCCCCAATGAGCAGTTCTTC; CDR3: CSVREGGPPNEQFF
J: TRBJ2-2; D: TRBD1; V: TRBV7-2; size: .; DNA: TGTGCCAGCAGCTTAGACAGGGGCGGGGAGCTGTTTTTT; CDR3: CASSLDRGGELFF
J: TRBJ2-2; D: .; V: TRBV10-2; size: .; DNA: TGCGCCAGCCGTAGCGGCTCGAACACCGGGGAGCTGTTTTTT; CDR3: CASRSGSNTGELFF
J: TRBJ2-3; D: TRBD1; V: TRBV18; size: .; DNA: TGTGCCAGCTCACCTGGACAGGGTCCAGATACGCAGTATTTT; CDR3: CASSPGQGPDTQYF
J: TRBJ2-2; D: .; V: TRBV27; size: .; DNA: TGTGCCAGCAAGCTACAGGGGGGGACCGGGGAGCTGTTTTTT; CDR3: CASKLQGGTGELFF
J: TRBJ1-2; D: .; V: TRBV25-1; size: once; DNA: TGTGCCAGCAGTGAATCCGCTAGTATCGGTTATGGCTACACCTTC; CDR3: CASSESASIGYGYTF
J: TRBJ2-2; D: .; V: TRBV5-6; size: .; DNA: TGTGCCAGCAGCCCCGGTCCGGGGCGAAACACCGGGGAGCTGTTTTTT; CDR3: CASSPGPGRNTGELFF
J: TRBJ1-1; D: .; V: TRBV6-5; size: .; DNA: TGTGCCAGCAGTTACTCGACCGGATTCGAGAACACTGAAGCTTTCTTT; CDR3: CASSYSTGFENTEAFF
J: TRBJ2-1; D: TRBD2; V: TRBV4-3; size: .; DNA: TGCGCCAGCAGCCAGGGACTAGCGGGAGGCAATGAGCAGTTCTTC; CDR3: CASSQGLAGGNEQFF
J: TRBJ1-3; D: .; V: TRBV4-2; size: .; DNA: TGTGCCAGCAGCCAAGGGGCGGGTGGGAGCTCTGGAAACACCATATATTTT; CDR3: CASSQGAGGSSGNTIYF
J: TRBJ2-5; D: .; V: TRBV7-6; size: once; DNA: TGTGCCAGCAGCTTAGTGGGCGGCCTCCAAGAGACCCAGTACTTC; CDR3: CASSLVGGLQETQYF
J: TRBJ1-2; D: .; V: TRBV28; size: .; DNA: TGTGCCAGCAGTTTAAGCCACCAGTTTGGCTACACCTTC; CDR3: CASSLSHQFGYTF
J: TRBJ2-3; D: .; V: TRBV30; size: .; DNA: TGTGCCTGGAGTGGACGGATTAGGGATACGCAGTATTTT; CDR3: CAWSGRIRDTQYF
J: TRBJ1-2; D: .; V: TRBV18; size: .; DNA: TGTGCCAGCTCACCAGAGGTGGGCAAGACTAACTATGGCTACACCTTC; CDR3: CASSPEVGKTNYGYTF
J: TRBJ2-7; D: .; V: TRBV27; size: .; DNA: TGTGCCAGCACCTCTGGTGGCAGGGCCAGGTACGAGCAGTACTTC; CDR3: CASTSGGRARYEQYF
J: TRBJ2-7; D: TRBD1; V: TRBV13; size: once; DNA: TGTGCCAGCAGCTTAAGTTCATGGAGCCGGGACAGGGCCAACGAGCAGTACTTC; CDR3: CASSLSSWSRDRANEQYF
J: TRBJ2-3; D: .; V: TRBV19; size: .; DNA: TGTGCCAGTAGTAGTACCTGGACAGATACGCAGTATTTT; CDR3: CASSSTWTDTQYF
J: TRBJ1-5; D: .; V: TRBV5-4; size: .; DNA: TGTGCCAGCAGCTTTGGAGGGAATAGCAATCAGCCCCAGCATTTT; CDR3: CASSFGGNSNQPQHF
J: TRBJ2-7; D: TRBD2; V: TRBV6-5; size: .; DNA: TGTGCCAGCAGTTACTCGAGGCTAGCGGGAGCCTACGAGCAGTACTTC; CDR3: CASSYSRLAGAYEQYF
J: TRBJ2-2; D: TRBD2; V: TRBV2; size: .; DNA: TGTGCCAGCACTCCCCTAGCGGGCCCGTGGGGGGAGCTGTTTTTT; CDR3: CASTPLAGPWGELFF
J: TRBJ1-2; D: .; V: TRBV10-1; size: .; DNA: TGCGCCAGCAGACCCGGGACCCTCTTC; CDR3: CASRPGTLF
J: TRBJ2-3; D: .; V: TRBV29-1; size: .; DNA: TGCAGCGTTAGGCAGGATCGGTCAGATACGCAGTATTTT; CDR3: CSVRQDRSDTQYF
J: TRBJ2-7; D: .; V: TRBV11-2; size: .; DNA: TGTGCCAGCAGCCGTGACCAACGAATCCAGGGGATTCAGTACTTC; CDR3: CASSRDQRIQGIQYF
J: TRBJ2-7; D: TRBD1; V: TRBV13; size: .; DNA: TGTGCCAGCAGCTACCGATTGACAGGGGGTGCGTCCGAGCAGTACTTC; CDR3: CASSYRLTGGASEQYF
J: TRBJ1-1; D: .; V: TRBV7-2; size: .; DNA: TGTGCCAGCAGCTTAGAAGGGGGTTACACTGAAGCTTTCTTT; CDR3: CASSLEGGYTEAFF
J: TRBJ1-6; D: .; V: TRBV6-1; size: .; DNA: TGTGCCAGCAGTGGAAGGGACACGTCGAGCCTCCACTTT; CDR3: CASSGRDTSSLHF
J: TRBJ1-6; D: .; V: TRBV21-1; size: once; DNA: TGTGCCAGCAGCACCCAGGGGTCTCAGAATTCACCCCTCCACTTT; CDR3: CASSTQGSQNSPLHF
J: TRBJ1-5; D: TRBD1; V: TRBV4-1; size: .; DNA: TGCGCCAGCAGCCAAGGGTGGGGACAGAGTAATCAGCCCCAGCATTTT; CDR3: CASSQGWGQSNQPQHF
J: TRBJ2-7; D: TRBD2; V: TRBV6-4; size: .; DNA: TGTGCCAGCCGTACCACCCGGCTAGCGGGAATCTACGAGCAGTACTTC; CDR3: CASRTTRLAGIYEQYF
J: TRBJ1-5; D: .; V: TRBV7-8; size: .; DNA: TGTGCCAGCAGCTTGGATAGCAGGCAGCCCCAGCATTTT; CDR3: CASSLDSRQPQHF
J: TRBJ1-5; D: .; V: TRBV7-2; size: .; DNA: TGTGCCAGCAGCATCGACAGTAATAGCAATCAGCCCCAGCATTTT; CDR3: CASSIDSNSNQPQHF
J: TRBJ1-2; D: TRBD1; V: TRBV2; size: .; DNA: TGTGCCAGCAGCGCCGGGGACAGGGCCAACTATGGCTACACCTTC; CDR3: CASSAGDRANYGYTF
J: TRBJ2-1; D: .; V: TRBV18; size: .; DNA: TGTGCCAGCTCACCCCCCGGGTCCTTCTGGGGGAATGAGCAGTTCTTC; CDR3: CASSPPGSFWGNEQFF
J: TRBJ2-7; D: TRBD2; V: TRBV7-9; size: .; DNA: TGTGCCAGCAGCAATCGACTAGCGGGAGTATCCGAGCAGTACTTC; CDR3: CASSNRLAGVSEQYF
J: TRBJ1-3; D: .; V: TRBV5-1; size: .; DNA: TGCGCCAGCAGCCGCGGACGGGGCTCTGGAAACACCATATATTTT; CDR3: CASSRGRGSGNTIYF
J: TRBJ2-3; D: TRBD2; V: TRBV5-1; size: .; DNA: TGCGCCAGCAGCCGAGGGACTAGCTCCCAAAGGACAGATACGCAGTATTTT; CDR3: CASSRGTSSQRTDTQYF
J: TRBJ2-3; D: TRBD2; V: TRBV10-1; size: .; DNA: TGCGCCAGCAGAGCGGGGGGGCGTGGAGATACGCAGTATTTT; CDR3: CASRAGGRGDTQYF
J: TRBJ1-2; D: TRBD1; V: TRBV27; size: .; DNA: TGTGCCAGCAGTTTAGACAGGGCGCTGAACTATGGCTACACCTTC; CDR3: CASSLDRALNYGYTF
J: TRBJ2-3; D: .; V: TRBV21-1; size: .; DNA: TGCTTCTCACAGGGCGGAGATACGCAGTATTTT; CDR3: CFSQGGDTQYF
J: TRBJ2-2; D: TRBD2; V: TRBV4-1; size: .; DNA: TGCGCCAGCATCCCGGGACTAGCGGGAGCCCCCGGGGAGCTGTTTTTT; CDR3: CASIPGLAGAPGELFF
J: TRBJ2-7; D: .; V: TRBV6-6; size: .; DNA: TGTGCCAGCAGTTACTCTCCTAGCGTCTCCTACGAGCAGTACTTC; CDR3: CASSYSPSVSYEQYF
J: TRBJ1-5; D: .; V: TRBV2; size: .; DNA: TGTGCCAGCGCTGAAGGCGATAGCAATCAGCCCCAGCATTTT; CDR3: CASAEGDSNQPQHF
J: TRBJ2-5; D: TRBD1; V: TRBV5-4; size: once; DNA: TGTGCCAGCAGCTTTGGACAGGGTCGGGATCAGGGAGAGACCCAGTACTTC; CDR3: CASSFGQGRDQGETQYF
J: TRBJ1-5; D: TRBD1; V: TRBV7-9; size: .; DNA: TGTGCCAGCAGCTACGGGACAGGGCATAGCAATCAGCCCCAGCATTTT; CDR3: CASSYGTGHSNQPQHF
J: TRBJ2-7; D: TRBD1; V: TRBV6-6; size: .; DNA: TGTGCCAGCCGACCCGGACAGGGGTCGGTTGACGAGCAGTACTTC; CDR3: CASRPGQGSVDEQYF
J: TRBJ1-4; D: .; V: TRBV4-1; size: .; DNA: TGCGCCAGCAGCCCGGGGCAACTGGATGAAAAACTGTTTTTT; CDR3: CASSPGQLDEKLFF
J: TRBJ2-7; D: .; V: TRBV14; size: .; DNA: TGTGCCAGCAGCCTGGTTACAGGGCGGGAGCAGTACTTC; CDR3: CASSLVTGREQYF
J: TRBJ1-2; D: TRBD1; V: TRBV10-3; size: .; DNA: TGTGCCATCAGTGACGGTCCGGGACAGGGTCGTGGCTACACCTTC; CDR3: CAISDGPGQGRGYTF